One and the same sample provided the 24 T cell receptor beta chains below, sequenced in a study of T cell responses to AZD1222 COVID-19 vaccine. The repertoire was sequenced with immunoSEQ multiplex PCR; TCRdb's copy has only in-frame clones and lacks some. The table lists roughly 120,000 clones, about 90% of them singletons. The sample was peripheral blood, taken on day 0 of AZD1222 vaccination. Receptor source: an adult in good health.

Remarks on this clone: The junction and the germline gene differ at one end; a read error may be behind it. The chain carries TRBV25-1 and TRBJ1-1; possibly TRBD1 for D (6 bases). The CDR3 loop spans 11 amino acids. The germline gives CDR1 MGHDK, CDR2 SYGVNS. Written as DNA, the CDR3 is TGTGCCAGCAGCCCCGGACAGACCGTTCTCTTT. Its protein is CASSPGQTVLF.

The rearrangement links TRBV3-1 (or the pseudogene TRBV3-2) to TRBJ2-7; 7 bases agree with TRBD1. The CDR3 consists of 13 residues. Germline assignment: CDR1 LGHDT and CDR2 YNNKEL (reference sequence). Unmatched junction bases numbered 4, after V lost 6 bases and J lost 2 bases. CDR3 sequence (DNA): TGTGCCAGCAGTCGTCAGGGGGCCTACGAGCAGTACTTC. Residues: CASSRQGAYEQYF.

The chain employs TRBV7-2 and TRBJ1-2; D is unresolved. The V end was cut by 1 base, the J end by 3 bases, with 3 bases between. This CDR3 spans 12 amino acids. Germline V CDR1 and CDR2: SGHTA, FQGNSA. CDR3 coding DNA: TGTGCCAGCAGCTTAGGGGACTATGGCTACACCTTC. Its translation: CASSLGDYGYTF.

The chain joins TRBV3-1 (or the pseudogene TRBV3-2) to TRBJ2-1, with 13 bases identical to TRBD2. Germline V gene lookup returns CDR1 LGHDT and CDR2 YNNKEL (reference sequence). J lost 0 bases, V lost 3 bases, and 11 bases had no gene match. This CDR3 has 20 amino acids. The CDR3 sequence is CASSHSDGLAGASSYNEQFF. DNA of the CDR3: TGTGCCAGCAGCCATAGTGACGGACTAGCGGGAGCGAGCTCCTACAATGAGCAGTTCTTC.

This chain links TRBV7-2 with TRBJ1-1; a possible D gene is TRBD1 (5 bases). Trimming removed 2 bases from V and 7 bases from J, with 20 bases in between. CDR3 length: 16 residues. Per germline, CDR1 SGHTA and CDR2 FQGNSA. The CDR3 DNA is TGTGCCAGCAGCTTATCTCCAGGCGGGGGATTCGGTGAAGCTTTCTTT. Translating gives CASSLSPGGGFGEAFF.

The V call is TRBV5-1, the J call TRBJ1-5; no definite D call. Trimming cost V 0 bases and J 5 bases, with 9 bases left between them. The CDR3 is 14 residues long. Germline values: CDR1 SGHRS, CDR2 YFSETQ. The CDR3 protein is CASSLEGVDQPQHF. The CDR3 DNA reads TGCGCCAGCAGCTTGGAGGGAGTTGATCAGCCCCAGCATTTT.

This chain links TRBV6-5 with TRBJ2-3; 9 bases match TRBD2. Trimming at V came to 2 bases and at J to 3 bases, leaving 6 bases not matched to a gene. This CDR3 region has 16 residues. Germline CDR1 MNHEY, CDR2 SVGAGI. The CDR3 loop reads CASSYGWTSVTDTQYF. The CDR3 coding sequence is TGTGCCAGCAGTTACGGGTGGACTAGCGTGACAGATACGCAGTATTTT.

The V gene is TRBV30, the J gene TRBJ1-1; D uncertain. V was shortened by 0 bases and J by 7 bases, with 12 bases between the two germline ends. Looked up from germline, CDR1 is GTSNPN and CDR2 is SVGIG (reference sequence). The CDR3 consists of 13 residues. CDR3 residues: CAWSVQHPVEAFF. CDR3 nucleotide sequence: TGTGCCTGGAGTGTACAACACCCTGTTGAAGCTTTCTTT. The variable domain in full, completed from reference TRBV30 and TRBJ1-1, reads SQTIHQWPATLVQPVGSPLSLECTVEGTSNPNLYWYRQAAGRGLQLLFYSVGIGQISSEVPQNLSASRPQDRQFILSSKKLLLSDSGFYLCAWSVQHPVEAFFGQGTRLTVV.

The rearrangement links TRBV28 to TRBJ2-2; the match to TRBD1 covers 12 bases. V shed 5 bases, J shed 8 bases, and the junction held 12 bases outside the gene matches. The CDR3 has 17 amino acids. Germline-derived CDR1 and CDR2 are MDHEN and SYDVKM. CDR3 DNA sequence: TGTGCCAGCAGTCTGGAAACCGGGACAGGGGGCGTTGGGGAGCTGTTTTTT. This codes for CASSLETGTGGVGELFF.

The V and J genes are TRBV20-1 and TRBJ1-4, with no clear D. The CDR3 spans 11 residues. Germline lookup yields CDR1 DFQATT and CDR2 SNEGSKA (reference sequence). V was pared by 1 base and J by 8 bases, with 5 bases between. The DNA of the CDR3 is TGCAGTGCTAGAGTGGGGGAAAAACTGTTTTTT. Its translation is CSARVGEKLFF.

The V call is TRBV28, the J call TRBJ2-1; a weak D match, TRBD2 (7 bases). Trimming removed 6 bases at V and 4 bases at J, with 10 bases between. The V gene's germline CDR1 is MDHEN and CDR2 SYDVKM. This CDR3 is built from 13 residues. The CDR3 here is CASSRGGYNEQFF. The CDR3 region has the DNA TGTGCCAGCAGCAGGGGAGGGTACAATGAGCAGTTCTTC.

The chain employs TRBV2 and TRBJ2-3; 8 positions match TRBD1. CDR1 is SNHLY, CDR2 FYNNEI, per germline. This CDR3 spans 15 amino acids. V was clipped by 4 bases and J by 1 base; unmatched bases: 4. CDR3 nucleotides: TGTGCCAGCAGTGCCCGGGACAGGCGCACAGATACGCAGTATTTT. This sequence encodes CASSARDRRTDTQYF.

V is TRBV10-1 and J is TRBJ1-2, with a tentative D call TRBD1 (6 bases). V was cut by 4 bases and J by 4 bases, with 10 bases left in between. Germline V lookup: CDR1 WNHNN, CDR2 SYGVQD (reference sequence). The CDR3 runs 13 residues. This CDR3 is CASSGQAGYGYTF. Here the CDR3 DNA reads TGCGCCAGCAGTGGACAGGCAGGCTATGGCTACACCTTC.

The chain employs TRBV27 and TRBJ2-7, with D perhaps TRBD1 (5 bases). The CDR3 is 15 residues long. Germline assignment: CDR1 MNHEY and CDR2 SMNVEV (reference sequence). Trimming shortened V by 0 bases and J by 5 bases, and 14 bases separated the two germline ends. In DNA, the CDR3 is TGTGCCAGCAGTTTATCGGGGCTAAACTGGCACGAGCAGTACTTC. Translating gives CASSLSGLNWHEQYF.

The V and J genes are TRBV30 and TRBJ2-7; D is perhaps TRBD1 or TRBD2 (6 bases each). Per germline, CDR1 GTSNPN and CDR2 SVGIG (reference sequence). The V end was cut by 2 bases, the J end by 3 bases, with 11 bases between. This CDR3 is 13 amino acids long. CDR3 protein: CAWSLQGGYEQYF. CDR3 DNA: TGTGCCTGGAGTCTACAGGGAGGCTACGAGCAGTACTTC. The full variable domain, completed using reference TRBV30 and TRBJ2-7, is SQTIHQWPATLVQPVGSPLSLECTVEGTSNPNLYWYRQAAGRGLQLLFYSVGIGQISSEVPQNLSASRPQDRQFILSSKKLLLSDSGFYLCAWSLQGGYEQYFGPGTRLTVT.

The chain uses TRBV28 and TRBJ1-1; D not certain. Germline CDR1 MDHEN, CDR2 SYDVKM. Trimming removed 7 bases at V and 1 base at J, with 7 bases between. The CDR3 length is 12 residues. The CDR3 spells CASTVQNTEAFF. The CDR3 nucleotides read TGTGCCAGCACAGTTCAGAACACTGAAGCTTTCTTT. The full variable domain, its missing parts supplied by reference TRBV28 and TRBJ1-1, is DVKVTQSSRYLVKRTGEKVFLECVQDMDHENMFWYRQDPGLGLRLIYFSYDVKMKEKGDIPEGYSVSREKKERFSLILESASTNQTSMYLCASTVQNTEAFFGQGTRLTVV.

The chain uses TRBV25-1 and TRBJ2-2; no reliable D call. With 4 bases removed from V and 1 base from J, the gap between germline ends came to 10 bases. Per the germline V gene, CDR1 is MGHDK and CDR2 is SYGVNS. The length of the CDR3 is 15 residues. CDR3 region: CASSGATVNTGELFF. Here the CDR3 DNA reads TGTGCCAGCAGTGGGGCGACTGTGAACACCGGGGAGCTGTTTTTT.

The rearrangement links TRBV30 to TRBJ1-6; possibly TRBD1 for D (5 bases). This CDR3 has 14 residues. CDR1 is GTSNPN and CDR2 is SVGIG in the germline V gene (reference sequence). V gave up 5 bases and J gave up 8 bases, with 16 bases separating them. CDR3 nucleotides: TGTGCCTGGGAGCGCGGGGGAGTGGATTCACCCCTCCACTTT. It yields the protein CAWERGGVDSPLHF.

This chain joins TRBV6-5 and TRBJ2-7; a weak D match, TRBD1 (6 bases). This CDR3 is built from 10 residues. V lost 8 bases, J lost 11 bases, and 13 bases lay in between. The germline gives CDR1 MNHEY, CDR2 SVGAGI. Here the CDR3 DNA reads TGTGCCAGCGGCCGGGACAAGGAGTACTTC. This translates into CASGRDKEYF.

V is TRBV6-2 or TRBV6-3 and J is TRBJ1-5, with D possibly matching TRBD1 (5 bases). The CDR3 extends over 19 amino acids. Trimming pared 1 base from V and 0 bases from J, leaving 19 bases between. The V gene's germline CDR1 is MNHEY and CDR2 SVGEGT. The CDR3 DNA follows: TGTGCCAGCAGTTACTTTAGAACGGGGCGATACCTTAGCAATCAGCCCCAGCATTTT. This gives the protein CASSYFRTGRYLSNQPQHF.

V and J are TRBV7-2 and TRBJ2-7; 10 bases map to TRBD2. CDR1 is SGHTA and CDR2 is FQGNSA in the germline V gene. V gave up 3 bases and J gave up 6 bases; unmatched junction bases: 5. CDR3 size: 14 residues. The CDR3 DNA follows: TGTGCCAGCAGCTTGGACGGGACTAGCGCCGAGCAGTACTTC. It translates to CASSLDGTSAEQYF.

The chain uses TRBV9 and TRBJ2-1; 9 bases fit TRBD1. CDR3 length equals 15 residues. Germline V gives CDR1 SGDLS, CDR2 YYNGEE. The J segment lost 10 bases and the V segment lost 3 bases, leaving 11 bases of the junction unmatched. The CDR3 here is CASSAGQGRGGEQFF. CDR3 nucleotide sequence: TGTGCCAGCAGCGCCGGACAGGGGAGAGGAGGCGAGCAGTTCTTC.

The rearrangement uses TRBV19 and TRBJ1-5; 10 bases map to TRBD1. The J segment lost 7 bases and the V segment lost 6 bases, leaving 3 bases of the junction unmatched. The CDR3 is 13 residues long. Germline CDR1 is LNHDA and CDR2 is SQIVND (reference sequence). CDR3: CASRGQGVQPQHF. For the CDR3, the DNA is TGTGCCAGTAGAGGACAGGGGGTCCAGCCCCAGCATTTT.

Turning to this clone: At one end the junction does not follow the germline gene, possibly because of a read error. The rearrangement joins TRBV7-7 to TRBJ2-7; 8 nucleotides agree with TRBD1. Germline loops: CDR1 SSHAT, CDR2 FNYEAQ (reference sequence). The CDR3 covers 13 residues. DNA of the CDR3: TGTGCTAGCAGCCAGGGGGCCGACAACGAGCAGTACTTC. Protein sequence: CASSQGADNEQYF.